One sample yielded the 25 T cell receptor beta chains listed below, sequenced in a study of radiotherapy plus CTLA-4 blockade in lung cancer. TCRdb's table, derived via immunoSEQ multiplex PCR, lists solely in-frame clones and lacks some. Of some 49,000 clones listed, roughly 81% are singletons. The sequenced sample was peripheral blood, obtained from a patient treated with radiotherapy plus ipilimumab. The receptor set was obtained from a human donor with non-small cell lung cancer whose response to radiotherapy plus ipilimumab could not be evaluated.

This clone was observed once. J is TRBJ1-2 and V is TRBV2; perhaps TRBD1 as D (5 bases). CDR1 is SNHLY, CDR2 FYNNEI, per germline. CDR3 length equals 14 residues. Trimming shortened V by 6 bases and J by 4 bases, and 15 bases separated the two germline ends. Here the CDR3 DNA reads TGTGCCAGCAGCCGGGACCGGGGGAGCTATGGCTACACCTTC. This codes for CASSRDRGSYGYTF. The variable domain in full, completed from reference TRBV2 and TRBJ1-2, reads EPEVTQTPSHQVTQMGQEVILRCVPISNHLYFYWYRQILGQKVEFLVSFYNNEISEKSEIFDDQFSVERPDGSNFTLKIRSTKLEDSAMYFCASSRDRGSYGYTFGSGTRLTVV.

This clone was recorded only once. The chain recombines TRBV27 with TRBJ2-7; TRBD1 aligns across 7 bases. From germline, CDR1 is MNHEY and CDR2 SMNVEV (reference sequence). The CDR3 is 14 residues long. Unmatched junction bases numbered 4, after V lost 3 bases and J lost 2 bases. For the CDR3, the DNA is TGTGCCAGCAGTTTCACGACAGGGCCCTACGAGCAGTACTTC. As protein: CASSFTTGPYEQYF.

The chain combines TRBV5-4 with TRBJ1-1, with no clear D. V was trimmed by 4 bases and J by 1 base, leaving 8 bases between them. This CDR3 has 13 residues. The germline V gene has CDR1 SGHNT and CDR2 YYREEE (reference sequence). Here the CDR3 DNA reads TGTGCCAGCAGCGTAGAATCGAACACTGAAGCTTTCTTT. Residues: CASSVESNTEAFF.

The chain uses TRBV4-1 and TRBJ1-1; a possible D gene is TRBD1 (6 bases). The V end lost 0 bases, the J end lost 3 bases, and 11 bases lay between the germline ends. Per the germline V gene, CDR1 is MGHRA and CDR2 is YSYEKL. This CDR3 contains 15 residues. Written as DNA, the CDR3 is TGCGCCAGCAGCCAAGACCCGGACAGACACACTGAAGCTTTCTTT. Its protein product is CASSQDPDRHTEAFF.

This rearrangement joins TRBV28 to TRBJ1-4, with D perhaps matching TRBD1 (6 bases). Germline CDR1 MDHEN, CDR2 SYDVKM. V lost 6 bases to trimming and J lost 8 bases, with 16 bases between them. The CDR3 has 14 residues. CDR3 sequence (DNA): TGTGCCAGCAGGCCCGACAGGCAGGAGGAAAAACTGTTTTTT. This gives the protein CASRPDRQEEKLFF.

The V and J genes are TRBV7-8 and TRBJ2-1; D is possibly TRBD2 (6 bases). CDR1 and CDR2 from the germline V gene are SGHVS and FQNEAQ. The length of the CDR3 is 18 residues. V dropped 1 base and J dropped 4 bases, with 20 bases sitting between them. The CDR3 DNA reads TGTGCCAGCAGCTTAGGGGGACGGGGGAGGAGGTTGTACAATGAGCAGTTCTTC. This codes for CASSLGGRGRRLYNEQFF.

This chain connects TRBV5-1 to TRBJ1-5; maybe TRBD1 (6 bases). The CDR3 totals 16 residues. CDR1 is SGHRS, CDR2 YFSETQ, per germline. V was pared by 2 bases and J by 5 bases, with 17 bases between. CDR3 DNA: TGCGCCAGCAGCTTCCATGAGGGGGGGCCGTATCAGCCCCAGCATTTT. This gives the protein CASSFHEGGPYQPQHF.

This sequence joins TRBV18 and TRBJ1-1, with TRBD1 matching 9 bases. Per the germline V gene, CDR1 is KGHSH and CDR2 is LQKENI. V was pared by 3 bases and J by 2 bases, with 4 bases of the junction left unmatched. This CDR3 contains 15 residues. CDR3 protein: CASSPGQGINTEAFF. The CDR3, as DNA: TGTGCCAGCTCACCGGGACAGGGAATTAACACTGAAGCTTTCTTT.

The chain employs TRBV27 and TRBJ2-5, with 14 positions matching TRBD2. Trimming cost V 6 bases and J 11 bases; bases outside gene matches: 20. The germline CDR1 and CDR2 sequences are MNHEY and SMNVEV (reference sequence). The CDR3 has 18 amino acids. CDR3 sequence: CASRNFESGLAGAGEQYF. Here the CDR3 DNA reads TGTGCCAGCAGAAATTTCGAATCGGGACTAGCGGGAGCGGGAGAGCAGTACTTC.

The chain joins TRBV18 to TRBJ1-1; a weak D match, TRBD1 (6 bases). Germline V gene sequence: CDR1 KGHSH, CDR2 LQKENI. V was trimmed by 3 bases and J by 3 bases, leaving 8 bases between them. The CDR3 is made up of 13 amino acids. Here the CDR3 DNA reads TGTGCCAGCTCACCCAACAGGGACACTGAAGCTTTCTTT. Residues: CASSPNRDTEAFF.

The chain is built from TRBV23-1 and TRBJ1-3, with a weak D call TRBD1 (5 bases). TRBV23-1 has ORF status, its function being uncertain. This CDR3 has 16 residues. Trimming removed 7 bases from V and 0 bases from J, with 16 bases in between. In DNA form, the CDR3 reads TGCGCCAGCACTAATTATCACAGGACCTCTGGAAACACCATATATTTT. It specifies CASTNYHRTSGNTIYF.

CDR3 in DNA: TGTGCCAGCAGCCCGACTAGCGGGAGGCCCTCCGGGTACACAGATACGCAGTATTTT. Amino acids: CASSPTSGRPSGYTDTQYF. V and J are TRBV5-4 and TRBJ2-3, with 13 nucleotides matching TRBD2. The germline gives CDR1 SGHNT, CDR2 YYREEE (reference sequence). The CDR3 runs 19 residues. Trimming at V came to 4 bases and at J to 2 bases, leaving 13 bases not matched to a gene.

This chain connects TRBV6-1 to TRBJ1-1; the D is unclear. The CDR3 sequence is 16 residues long. Germline V CDR1 and CDR2: MNHNS, SASEGT. V lost 2 bases and J lost 0, with 13 bases in between. CDR3 DNA sequence: TGTGCCAGCAGTGAATGGCCTCCCGTTATGAACACTGAAGCTTTCTTT. It specifies CASSEWPPVMNTEAFF.

This clone was observed once. V is TRBV7-9 and J is TRBJ2-5; D call uncertain. CDR3 length: 12 residues. V shed 3 bases and J shed 5 bases, with 7 bases lying between them. The germline CDR1 and CDR2 sequences are SEHNR and FQNEAQ (reference sequence). CDR3: CASSFIGETQYF. The CDR3, as DNA: TGTGCCAGCAGCTTTATCGGGGAGACCCAGTACTTC.

This sequence joins TRBV4-2 and TRBJ1-6; TRBD1 matches at 9 bases. CDR1 is LGHNA, CDR2 YNFKEQ, per germline. This CDR3 has 18 amino acids. Losses at the gene ends were 0 bases for V and 9 bases for J; bases not matched to a gene: 12. The CDR3 reads CASSQDPPGTGLVSPLHF. As DNA, the CDR3 is TGTGCCAGCAGCCAAGATCCCCCGGGGACAGGGTTAGTTTCACCCCTCCACTTT.

V is TRBV4-3 and J is TRBJ2-7, with a weak D call TRBD2 (6 bases). V dropped 0 bases and J dropped 7 bases, with 16 bases sitting between them. The CDR3 has 15 amino acids. Looked up from germline, CDR1 is LGHNA and CDR2 is YSLEER. The CDR3 protein is CASSQDFPSVREQYF. DNA of the CDR3: TGCGCCAGCAGCCAAGATTTCCCTAGCGTGAGGGAGCAGTACTTC.

CDR3 in DNA: TGTGCCAGCAGCAGCCGACAGAACAATGAGCAGTTCTTC. Amino acids: CASSSRQNNEQFF. The rearrangement uses TRBV7-2 and TRBJ2-1, with D possibly being TRBD1 (5 bases). The CDR3 spans 13 residues. CDR1 SGHTA and CDR2 FQGNSA come from the germline V gene. V lost 5 bases, J lost 5 bases, and 10 bases lay in between.

The J gene is TRBJ2-1, the V gene TRBV10-3, with TRBD2 identical over 9 bases. The germline V gene has CDR1 ENHRY and CDR2 SYGVKD. Germline trimming cut 6 bases from V and 4 bases from J; bases unmatched to any gene: 7. The CDR3 spans 15 residues. CDR3 nucleotides: TGTGCCATCAGCTTAGCGGGAGCAGGGTACAATGAGCAGTTCTTC. This sequence encodes CAISLAGAGYNEQFF.

The genes are TRBV2 and TRBJ2-1; 12 bases line up with TRBD2. Germline lookup yields CDR1 SNHLY and CDR2 FYNNEI. The CDR3 totals 14 residues. The J segment lost 10 bases and the V segment lost 6 bases, leaving 7 bases of the junction unmatched. The CDR3 DNA sequence: TGTGCCAGCAGGAGGCTAGCGGGAGGGGGCGAGCAGTTCTTC. It is translated as CASRRLAGGGEQFF.

The J gene is TRBJ1-2, the V gene TRBV25-1, with D perhaps TRBD1 (5 bases). Trimming removed 6 bases at V and 4 bases at J, with 12 bases between. The CDR3 length is 13 residues. Looked up from germline, CDR1 is MGHDK and CDR2 is SYGVNS. The CDR3 region is CASSPGTTYGYTF. The CDR3 DNA sequence: TGTGCCAGCAGCCCAGGGACTACCTATGGCTACACCTTC.

This chain uses TRBV7-2 with TRBJ1-5, with TRBD1 matching over 8 bases. V lost 4 bases and J lost 5; bases outside the gene matches: 4. The CDR3 has 14 residues. Germline CDR1 reads SGHTA; CDR2 reads FQGNSA. Written as DNA, the CDR3 is TGTGCCAGCAGCTCTAGGACAGGGCATCAGCCCCAGCATTTT. The encoded protein is CASSSRTGHQPQHF.

The gene calls are TRBV7-8 and TRBJ2-5, with TRBD2 identical over 8 bases. The junction had 2 bases not matched to a gene; V was cut back by 3 bases and J by 5 bases. The CDR3 contains 13 residues. The V gene's germline CDR1 is SGHVS and CDR2 FQNEAQ. CDR3 DNA sequence: TGTGCCAGCAGCTTTAGCGGGGTGGAGACCCAGTACTTC. Amino acids: CASSFSGVETQYF.

The rearrangement joins TRBV5-1 to TRBJ2-2; 8 bases line up with TRBD1. The CDR3 spans 15 residues. V was clipped by 5 bases and J by 4 bases; unmatched bases: 7. Germline CDR1 and CDR2: SGHRS and YFSETQ. Here the CDR3 reads CASSPTGDATGELFF. The CDR3 nucleotides read TGCGCCAGCAGTCCGACAGGGGACGCCACCGGGGAGCTGTTTTTT.

V and J are TRBV9 and TRBJ2-1, with D hard to call. CDR3 size: 13 residues. In germline, CDR1 is SGDLS, CDR2 YYNGEE. Trimming pared 2 bases from V and 4 bases from J, leaving 7 bases between. The CDR3 DNA is TGTGCCAGCAGCGTGTTTTATTACAATGAGCAGTTCTTC. Its translation is CASSVFYYNEQFF.

The chain employs TRBV28 and TRBJ1-2; 8 positions agree with TRBD1. Germline values: CDR1 MDHEN, CDR2 SYDVKM. CDR3 length: 17 residues. V shed 3 bases, J shed 1 base, and the junction held 10 bases outside the gene matches. CDR3 in DNA: TGTGCCAGCAGTTTCCAGGGGGCGCTAACTTTTAACTATGGCTACACCTTC. This encodes CASSFQGALTFNYGYTF.